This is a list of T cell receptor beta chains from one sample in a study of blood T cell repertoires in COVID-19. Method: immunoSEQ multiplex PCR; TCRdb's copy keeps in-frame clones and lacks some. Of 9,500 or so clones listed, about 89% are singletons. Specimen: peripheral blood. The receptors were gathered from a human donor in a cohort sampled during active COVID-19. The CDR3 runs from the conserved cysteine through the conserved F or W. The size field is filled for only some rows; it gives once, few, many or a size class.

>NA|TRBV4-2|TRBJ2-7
CASSQEWGGYYEQYF
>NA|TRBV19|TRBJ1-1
CASKRQGEGAEAFF
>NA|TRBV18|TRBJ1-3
CASSPGLHSGNTIYF
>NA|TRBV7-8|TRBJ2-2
CASSPTGEANTGELFF
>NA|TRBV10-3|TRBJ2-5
CAISESRLAGGLETQYF
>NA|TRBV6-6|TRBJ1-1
CASSQRTGRRAGGEAFF
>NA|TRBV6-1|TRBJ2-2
CASSEAWARTGELFF
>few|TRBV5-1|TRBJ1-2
CASSTPETGNYGYTF
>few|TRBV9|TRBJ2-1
CASSVEAGQTYNEQFF
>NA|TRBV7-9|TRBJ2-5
CASSLVGGGPGETQYF
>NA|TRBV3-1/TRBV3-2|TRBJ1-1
CASSFQGDTEAFF
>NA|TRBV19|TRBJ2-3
CASSIGGEADTQYF
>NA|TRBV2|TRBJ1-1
CASRGQGDTEAFF
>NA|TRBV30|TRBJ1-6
CAWSAGQGLTSYNSPLHF
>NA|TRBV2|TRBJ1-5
CASRASSGNQPQHF
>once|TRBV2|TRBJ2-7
CASGETTFEQYF
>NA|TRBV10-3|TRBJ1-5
CAISESEATGVDQPQHF
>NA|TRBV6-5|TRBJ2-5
CASTPLGGTQETQYF
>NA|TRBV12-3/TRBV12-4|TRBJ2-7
CASSRGYEQYF
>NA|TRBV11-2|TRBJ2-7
CASSLSSGFYEQYF
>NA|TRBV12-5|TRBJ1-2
CASGLVLQGQGYTF
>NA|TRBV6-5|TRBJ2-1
CASSLRDYIYNEQFF
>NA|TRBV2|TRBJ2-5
CASSPASDQETQYF
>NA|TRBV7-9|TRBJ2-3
CASSLSGSTEQYF
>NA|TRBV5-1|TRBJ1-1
CASRVHQGFQMNTEAFF
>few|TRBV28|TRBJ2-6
CASRGTGDSGANVLTF
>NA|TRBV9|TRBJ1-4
CASSPGTGATNEKLFF
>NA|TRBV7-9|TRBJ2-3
CASSSRGADTQYF
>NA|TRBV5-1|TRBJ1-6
CASTPAGDSPLHF
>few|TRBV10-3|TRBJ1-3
CAISEFGRGSGNTIYF
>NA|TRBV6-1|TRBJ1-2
CASSDQGQGVDGYTF
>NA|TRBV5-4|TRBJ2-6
CASSLDLYGANVLTF
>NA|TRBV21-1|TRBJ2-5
CASRPPRTVQEAQYF
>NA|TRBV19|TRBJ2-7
CASSYNRGSEQYF
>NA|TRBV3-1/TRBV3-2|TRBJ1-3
CASSQGGNTIYF
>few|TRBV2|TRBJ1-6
CASLRDGNSPLHF
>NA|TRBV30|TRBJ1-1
CAWSPGQVGAFF
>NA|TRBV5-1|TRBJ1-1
CASSLGGQGGSKAFF
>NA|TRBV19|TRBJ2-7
CASRGQYF
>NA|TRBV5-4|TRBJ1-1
CASSLAPGDTEAFF
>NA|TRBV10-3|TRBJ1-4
CAIGGLREKLFF
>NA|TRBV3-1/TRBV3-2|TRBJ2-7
CASSQVMGGEQYF
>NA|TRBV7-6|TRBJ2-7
CASSLAGTGANEQYF
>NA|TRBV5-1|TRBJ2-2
CASSLRQGGTGELFF
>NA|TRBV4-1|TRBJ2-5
CASSLTRYQETQYF
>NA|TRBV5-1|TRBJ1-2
CASSWTVDYGYTF
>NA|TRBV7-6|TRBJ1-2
CASSLGRGYGYTF
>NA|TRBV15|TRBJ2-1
CATSRDRVSAGEQFF